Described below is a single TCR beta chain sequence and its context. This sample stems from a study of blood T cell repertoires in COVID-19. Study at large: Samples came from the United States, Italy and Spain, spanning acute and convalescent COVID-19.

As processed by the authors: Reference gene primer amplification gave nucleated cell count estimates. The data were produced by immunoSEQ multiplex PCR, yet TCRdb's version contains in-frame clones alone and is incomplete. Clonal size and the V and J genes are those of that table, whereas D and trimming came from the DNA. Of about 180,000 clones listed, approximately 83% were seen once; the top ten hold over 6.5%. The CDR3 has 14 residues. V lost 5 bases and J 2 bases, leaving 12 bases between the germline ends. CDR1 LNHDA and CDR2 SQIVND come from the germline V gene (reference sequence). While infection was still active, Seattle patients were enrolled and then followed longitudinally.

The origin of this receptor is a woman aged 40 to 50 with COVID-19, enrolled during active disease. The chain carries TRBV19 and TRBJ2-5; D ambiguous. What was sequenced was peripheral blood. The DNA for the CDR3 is TGTGCCAGTAGTCCTCACCGCGTACAAGAGACCCAGTACTTC. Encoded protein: CASSPHRVQETQYF. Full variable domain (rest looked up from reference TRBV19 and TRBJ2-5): DGGITQSPKYLFRKEGQNVTLSCEQNLNHDAMYWYRQDPGQGLRLIYYSQIVNDFQKGDIAEGYSVSREKKESFPLTVTSAQKNPTAFYLCASSPHRVQETQYFGPGTRLLVL.